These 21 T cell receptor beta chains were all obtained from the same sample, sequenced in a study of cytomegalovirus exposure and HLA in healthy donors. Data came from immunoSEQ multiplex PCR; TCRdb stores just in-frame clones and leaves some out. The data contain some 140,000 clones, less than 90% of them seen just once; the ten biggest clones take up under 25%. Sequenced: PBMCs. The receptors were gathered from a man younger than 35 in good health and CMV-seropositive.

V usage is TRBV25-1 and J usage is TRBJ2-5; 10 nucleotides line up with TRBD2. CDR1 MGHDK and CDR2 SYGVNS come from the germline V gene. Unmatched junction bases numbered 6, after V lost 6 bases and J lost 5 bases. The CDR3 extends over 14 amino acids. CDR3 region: CASRPLAGVETQYF. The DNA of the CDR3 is TGTGCCAGCAGGCCTCTAGCGGGAGTTGAGACCCAGTACTTC.

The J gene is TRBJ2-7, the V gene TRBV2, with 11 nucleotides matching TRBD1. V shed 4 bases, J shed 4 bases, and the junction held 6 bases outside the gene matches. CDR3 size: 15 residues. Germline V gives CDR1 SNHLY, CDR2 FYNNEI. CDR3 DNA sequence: TGTGCCAGCAGTGGTTGGACAGGGGGCGGTTACGAGCAGTACTTC. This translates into CASSGWTGGGYEQYF.

CDR3 coding DNA: TGTGCCAGCAGTCCATCTGAAGGGAGGAGAAAGCCCCAGCATTTT. The encoded protein is CASSPSEGRRKPQHF. The chain couples TRBV6-5 to TRBJ1-5; D call uncertain. This CDR3 has 15 residues. Germline CDR1 and CDR2: MNHEY and SVGAGI. V was pared by 5 bases and J by 8 bases, with 19 bases between.

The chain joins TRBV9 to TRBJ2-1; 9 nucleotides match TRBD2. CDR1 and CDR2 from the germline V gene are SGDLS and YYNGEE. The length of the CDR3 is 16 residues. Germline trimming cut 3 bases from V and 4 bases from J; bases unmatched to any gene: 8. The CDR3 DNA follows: TGTGCCAGCAGCGCCCCCCTCAGCGGGGGGTACAATGAGCAGTTCTTC. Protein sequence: CASSAPLSGGYNEQFF.

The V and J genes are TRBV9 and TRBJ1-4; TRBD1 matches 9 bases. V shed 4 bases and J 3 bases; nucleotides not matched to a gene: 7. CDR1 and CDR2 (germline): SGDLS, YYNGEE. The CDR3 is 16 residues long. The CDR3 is CASSPRTGVANEKLFF. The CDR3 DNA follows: TGTGCCAGCAGCCCACGGACAGGGGTGGCTAATGAAAAACTGTTTTTT.

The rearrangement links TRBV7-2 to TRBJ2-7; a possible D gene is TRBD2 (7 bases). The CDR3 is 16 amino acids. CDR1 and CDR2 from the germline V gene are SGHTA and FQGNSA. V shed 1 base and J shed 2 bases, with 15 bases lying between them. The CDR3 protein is CASSLEGGGEAYEQYF. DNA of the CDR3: TGTGCCAGCAGCTTAGAGGGAGGGGGGGAGGCCTACGAGCAGTACTTC. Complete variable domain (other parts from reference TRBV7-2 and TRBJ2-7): GAGVSQSPSNKVTEKGKDVELRCDPISGHTALYWYRQSLGQGLEFLIYFQGNSAPDKSGLPSDRFSAERTGGSVSTLTIQRTQQEDSAVYLCASSLEGGGEAYEQYFGPGTRLTVT.

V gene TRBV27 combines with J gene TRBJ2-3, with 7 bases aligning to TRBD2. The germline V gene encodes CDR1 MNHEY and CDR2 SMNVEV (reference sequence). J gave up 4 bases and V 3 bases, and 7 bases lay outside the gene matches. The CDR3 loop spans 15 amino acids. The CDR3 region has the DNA TGTGCCAGCAGTTTTTCTGCGGGAGTCGCAGATACGCAGTATTTT. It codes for CASSFSAGVADTQYF.

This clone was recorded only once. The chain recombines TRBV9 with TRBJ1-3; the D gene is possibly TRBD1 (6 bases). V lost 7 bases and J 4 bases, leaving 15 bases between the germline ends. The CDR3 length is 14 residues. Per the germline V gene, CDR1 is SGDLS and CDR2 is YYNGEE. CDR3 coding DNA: TGTGCCAGCGGAATTACAGGGTCCGGAAACACCATATATTTT. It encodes CASGITGSGNTIYF.

As DNA, the CDR3 is TGTGCCAGCAGCTTAGGGACAGGGCATAGCAATCAGCCCCAGCATTTT. It specifies CASSLGTGHSNQPQHF. J is TRBJ1-5 and V is TRBV7-9, with 8 positions matching TRBD1. This CDR3 region has 16 residues. Germline CDR1 and CDR2: SEHNR and FQNEAQ (reference sequence). Losses at the gene ends were 1 base for V and 0 bases for J; bases not matched to a gene: 2.

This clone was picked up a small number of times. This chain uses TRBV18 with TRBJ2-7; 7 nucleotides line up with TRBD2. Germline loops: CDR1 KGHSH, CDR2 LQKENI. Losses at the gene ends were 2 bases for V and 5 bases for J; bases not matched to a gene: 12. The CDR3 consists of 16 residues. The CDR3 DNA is TGTGCCAGCTCACCATTCCCAGCGGGACGAGAGGACGAGCAGTACTTC. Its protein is CASSPFPAGREDEQYF. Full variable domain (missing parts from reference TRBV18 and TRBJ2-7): NAGVMQNPRHLVRRRGQEARLRCSPMKGHSHVYWYRQLPEEGLKFMVYLQKENIIDESGMPKERFSAEFPKEGPSILRIQQVVRGDSAAYFCASSPFPAGREDEQYFGPGTRLTVT.

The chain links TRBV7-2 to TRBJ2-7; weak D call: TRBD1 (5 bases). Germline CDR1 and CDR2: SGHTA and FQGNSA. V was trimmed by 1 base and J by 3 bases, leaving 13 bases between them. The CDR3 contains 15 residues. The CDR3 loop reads CASSLVGQGFYEQYF. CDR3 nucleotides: TGTGCCAGCAGCTTAGTTGGGCAGGGTTTCTACGAGCAGTACTTC.

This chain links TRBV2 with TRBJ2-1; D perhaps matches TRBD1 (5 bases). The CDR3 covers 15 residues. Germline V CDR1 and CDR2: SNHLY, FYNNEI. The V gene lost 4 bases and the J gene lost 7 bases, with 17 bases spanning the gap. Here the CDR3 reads CASSGGPLPGNEQFF. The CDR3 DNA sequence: TGTGCCAGCAGTGGGGGCCCGCTCCCGGGTAATGAGCAGTTCTTC.

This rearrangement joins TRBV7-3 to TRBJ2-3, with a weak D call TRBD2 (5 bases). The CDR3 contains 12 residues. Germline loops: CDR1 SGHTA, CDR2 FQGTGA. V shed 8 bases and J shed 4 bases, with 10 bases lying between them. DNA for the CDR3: TGTGCCAGCTCCGAGGGAGCAGATACGCAGTATTTT. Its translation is CASSEGADTQYF.

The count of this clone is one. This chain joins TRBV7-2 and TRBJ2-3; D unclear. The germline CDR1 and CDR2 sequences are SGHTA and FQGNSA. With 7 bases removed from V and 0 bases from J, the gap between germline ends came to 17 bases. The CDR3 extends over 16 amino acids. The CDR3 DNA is TGTGCCAGCACCCCGCTTTACCGGTCTAGCACAGATACGCAGTATTTT. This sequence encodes CASTPLYRSSTDTQYF.

The CDR3 nucleotides are TGTGCCAGCAGCTTAGATTCGAGGGACAGGAGACCTAACTATGGCTACACCTTC. It is translated as CASSLDSRDRRPNYGYTF. The V gene is TRBV13, the J gene TRBJ1-2, with TRBD1 matching over 8 bases. Germline CDR1 PRHDT, CDR2 FYEKMQ (reference sequence). This CDR3 comprises 18 residues. Trimming removed 1 base from V and 0 bases from J; junction bases left unmatched: 10.

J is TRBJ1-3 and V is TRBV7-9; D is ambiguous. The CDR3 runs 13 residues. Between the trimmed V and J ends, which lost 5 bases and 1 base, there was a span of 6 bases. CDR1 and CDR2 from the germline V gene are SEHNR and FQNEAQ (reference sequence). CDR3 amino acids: CASSPYSGNTIYF. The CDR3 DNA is TGTGCCAGCAGCCCCTATTCTGGAAACACCATATATTTT. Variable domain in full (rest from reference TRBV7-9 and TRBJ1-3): DTGVSQNPRHKITKRGQNVTFRCDPISEHNRLYWYRQTLGQGPEFLTYFQNEAQLEKSRLLSDRFSAERPKGSFSTLEIQRTEQGDSAMYLCASSPYSGNTIYFGEGSWLTVV.

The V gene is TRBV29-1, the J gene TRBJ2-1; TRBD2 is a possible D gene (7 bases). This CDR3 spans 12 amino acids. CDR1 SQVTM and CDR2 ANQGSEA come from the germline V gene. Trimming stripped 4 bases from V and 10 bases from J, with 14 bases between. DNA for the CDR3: TGCAGCGTTGGCGGGGGCTCGGGAGAGCAGTTCTTC. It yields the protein CSVGGGSGEQFF.

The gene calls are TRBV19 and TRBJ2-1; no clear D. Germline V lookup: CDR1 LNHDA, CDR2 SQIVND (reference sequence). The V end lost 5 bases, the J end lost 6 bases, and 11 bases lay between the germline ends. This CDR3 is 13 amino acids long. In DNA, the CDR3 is TGTGCCAGTAGTTTGATGCCCGGCAATGAGCAGTTCTTC. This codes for CASSLMPGNEQFF. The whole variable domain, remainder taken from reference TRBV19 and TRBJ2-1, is DGGITQSPKYLFRKEGQNVTLSCEQNLNHDAMYWYRQDPGQGLRLIYYSQIVNDFQKGDIAEGYSVSREKKESFPLTVTSAQKNPTAFYLCASSLMPGNEQFFGPGTRLTVL.

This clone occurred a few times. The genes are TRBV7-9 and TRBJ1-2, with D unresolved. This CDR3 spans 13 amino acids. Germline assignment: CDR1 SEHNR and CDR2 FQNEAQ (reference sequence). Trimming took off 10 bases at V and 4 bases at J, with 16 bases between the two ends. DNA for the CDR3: TGTGCCACCTCGGAGATACCTAGCTATGGCTACACCTTC. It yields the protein CATSEIPSYGYTF.

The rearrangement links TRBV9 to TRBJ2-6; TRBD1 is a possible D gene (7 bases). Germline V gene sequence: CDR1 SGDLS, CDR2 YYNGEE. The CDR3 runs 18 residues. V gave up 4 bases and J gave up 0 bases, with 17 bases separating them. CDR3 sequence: CASSPSRDRASGANVLTF. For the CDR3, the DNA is TGTGCCAGCAGCCCATCGCGGGACAGAGCCTCTGGGGCCAACGTCCTGACTTTC.

The CDR3 DNA is TGTGCCAGCAGCTTAGGCCCGGACAGGTTGAACACTGAAGCTTTCTTT. This encodes CASSLGPDRLNTEAFF. This chain connects TRBV11-2 to TRBJ1-1; TRBD1 matches 7 bases. From germline, CDR1 is SGHAT and CDR2 FQNNGV. This CDR3 contains 16 residues. V shed 1 base and J 0 bases; nucleotides not matched to a gene: 5.